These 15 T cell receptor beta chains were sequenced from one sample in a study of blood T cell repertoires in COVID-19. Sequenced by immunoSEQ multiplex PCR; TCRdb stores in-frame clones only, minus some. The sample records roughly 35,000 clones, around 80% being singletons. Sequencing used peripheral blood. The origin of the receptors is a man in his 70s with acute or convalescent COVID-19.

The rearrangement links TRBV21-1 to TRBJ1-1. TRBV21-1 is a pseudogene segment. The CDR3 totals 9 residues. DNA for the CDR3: TGTGCCAGCAGCCCGCGGGCTTTCTTT. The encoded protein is CASSPRAFF.

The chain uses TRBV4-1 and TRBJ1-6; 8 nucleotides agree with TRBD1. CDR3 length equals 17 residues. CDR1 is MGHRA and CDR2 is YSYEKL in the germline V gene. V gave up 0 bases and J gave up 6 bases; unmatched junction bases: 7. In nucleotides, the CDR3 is TGCGCCAGCAGCCAAGATCAGGGGGCGACGGGTAATTCACCCCTCCACTTT. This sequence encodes CASSQDQGATGNSPLHF.

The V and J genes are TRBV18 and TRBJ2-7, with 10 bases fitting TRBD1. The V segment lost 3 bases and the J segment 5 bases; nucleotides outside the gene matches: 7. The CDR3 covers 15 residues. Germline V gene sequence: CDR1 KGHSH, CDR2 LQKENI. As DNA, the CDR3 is TGTGCCAGCTCACCCTTGGACAGGGGGAACCACGAGCAGTACTTC. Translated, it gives CASSPLDRGNHEQYF.

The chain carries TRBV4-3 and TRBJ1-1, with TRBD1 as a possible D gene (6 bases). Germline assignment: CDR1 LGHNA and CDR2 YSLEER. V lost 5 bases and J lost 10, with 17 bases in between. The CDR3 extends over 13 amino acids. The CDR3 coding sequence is TGCGCCAGCAGCGATGGCGGGGGGCGGGGAGCTTTCTTT. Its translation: CASSDGGGRGAFF.

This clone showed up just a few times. The CDR3 DNA reads TGTGCCAGCAGCGACAGGGGCGCAAGCTCTGGAAACACCATATATTTT. Amino acids: CASSDRGASSGNTIYF. This sequence joins TRBV7-8 and TRBJ1-3; 8 bases agree with TRBD1. The CDR3 is 16 amino acids. V shed 5 bases and J 0 bases; nucleotides not matched to a gene: 6. Germline CDR1 reads SGHVS; CDR2 reads FQNEAQ.

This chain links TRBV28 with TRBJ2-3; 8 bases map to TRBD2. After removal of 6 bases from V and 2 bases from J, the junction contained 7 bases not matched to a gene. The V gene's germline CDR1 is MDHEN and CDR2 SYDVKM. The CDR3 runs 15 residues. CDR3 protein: CASSRGGEPTDTQYF. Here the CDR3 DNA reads TGTGCCAGCAGCCGGGGGGGGGAGCCCACAGATACGCAGTATTTT.

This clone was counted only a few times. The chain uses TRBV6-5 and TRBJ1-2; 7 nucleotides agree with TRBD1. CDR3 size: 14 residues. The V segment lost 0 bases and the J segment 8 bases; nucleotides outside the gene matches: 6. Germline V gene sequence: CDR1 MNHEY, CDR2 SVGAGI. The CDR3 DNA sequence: TGTGCCAGCAGTTACTCCACGACAGGGAGGGGCTACACCTTC. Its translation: CASSYSTTGRGYTF.

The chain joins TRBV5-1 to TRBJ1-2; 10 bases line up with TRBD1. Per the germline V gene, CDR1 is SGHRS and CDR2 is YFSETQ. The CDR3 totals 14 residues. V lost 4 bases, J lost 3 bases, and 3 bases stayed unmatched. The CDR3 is CASSDGTGDYGYTF. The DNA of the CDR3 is TGCGCCAGCAGCGACGGGACAGGGGACTATGGCTACACCTTC.

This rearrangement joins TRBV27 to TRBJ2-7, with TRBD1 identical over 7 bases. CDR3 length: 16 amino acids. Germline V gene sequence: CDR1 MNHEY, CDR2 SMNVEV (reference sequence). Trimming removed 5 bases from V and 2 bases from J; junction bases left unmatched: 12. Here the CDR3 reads CASSTTLGTAPYEQYF. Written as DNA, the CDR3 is TGTGCCAGCAGTACTACCCTAGGGACAGCGCCCTACGAGCAGTACTTC.

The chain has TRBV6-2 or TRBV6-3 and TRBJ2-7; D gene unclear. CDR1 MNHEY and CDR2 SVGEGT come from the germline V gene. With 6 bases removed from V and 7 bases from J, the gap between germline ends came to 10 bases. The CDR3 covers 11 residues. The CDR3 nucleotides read TGTGCCAGCAGCCAACTACGGGAGCAGTACTTC. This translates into CASSQLREQYF.

The CDR3 nucleotides read TGTGCCAGCAGCCCCGGGACAACCTACAATGAGCAGTTCTTC. Encoded protein: CASSPGTTYNEQFF. This sequence joins TRBV6-6 and TRBJ2-1, with D tentatively TRBD1 (6 bases). CDR1 and CDR2 (germline): MNHNY, SVGAGI (reference sequence). The CDR3 has 14 residues. Between the trimmed V and J ends, which lost 6 bases and 2 bases, there was a span of 11 bases.

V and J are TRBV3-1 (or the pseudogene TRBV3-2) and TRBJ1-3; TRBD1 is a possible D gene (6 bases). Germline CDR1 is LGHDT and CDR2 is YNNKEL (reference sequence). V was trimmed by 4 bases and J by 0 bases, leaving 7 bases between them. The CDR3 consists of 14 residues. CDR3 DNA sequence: TGTGCCAGCAGCCCGACAGGCTCTGGAAACACCATATATTTT. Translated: CASSPTGSGNTIYF.

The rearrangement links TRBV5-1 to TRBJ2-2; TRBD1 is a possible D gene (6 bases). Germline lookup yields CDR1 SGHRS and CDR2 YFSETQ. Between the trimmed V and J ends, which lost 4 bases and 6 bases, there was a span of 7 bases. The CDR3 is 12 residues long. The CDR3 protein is CASSRGSGELFF. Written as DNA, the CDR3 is TGCGCCAGCAGCAGGGGGTCCGGGGAGCTGTTTTTT. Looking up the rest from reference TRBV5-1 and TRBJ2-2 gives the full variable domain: KAGVTQTPRYLIKTRGQQVTLSCSPISGHRSVSWYQQTPGQGLQFLFEYFSETQRNKGNFPGRFSGRQFSNSRSEMNVSTLELGDSALYLCASSRGSGELFFGEGSRLTVL.

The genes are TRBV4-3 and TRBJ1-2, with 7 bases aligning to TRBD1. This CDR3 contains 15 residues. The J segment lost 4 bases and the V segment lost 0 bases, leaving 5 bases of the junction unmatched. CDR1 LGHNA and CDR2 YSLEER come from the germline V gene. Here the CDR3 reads CASSQDSQGIYGYTF. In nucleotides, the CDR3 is TGCGCCAGCAGCCAAGATTCACAGGGGATCTATGGCTACACCTTC.

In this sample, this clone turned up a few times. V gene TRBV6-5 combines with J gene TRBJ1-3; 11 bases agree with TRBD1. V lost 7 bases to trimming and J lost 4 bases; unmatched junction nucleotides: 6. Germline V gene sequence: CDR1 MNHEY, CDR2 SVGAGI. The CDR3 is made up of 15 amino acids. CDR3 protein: CASTPGQGVGNTIYF. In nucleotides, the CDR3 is TGTGCCAGCACCCCGGGACAGGGGGTGGGAAACACCATATATTTT.